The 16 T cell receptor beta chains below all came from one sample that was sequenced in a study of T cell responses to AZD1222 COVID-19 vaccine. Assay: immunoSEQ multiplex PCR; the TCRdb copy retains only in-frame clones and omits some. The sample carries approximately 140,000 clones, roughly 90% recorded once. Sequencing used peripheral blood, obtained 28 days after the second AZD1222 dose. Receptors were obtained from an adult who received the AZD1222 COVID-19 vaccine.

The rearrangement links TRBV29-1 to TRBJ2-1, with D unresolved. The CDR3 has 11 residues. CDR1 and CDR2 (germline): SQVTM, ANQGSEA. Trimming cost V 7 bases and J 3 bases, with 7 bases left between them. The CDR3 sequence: CSETGYNEQFF. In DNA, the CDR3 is TGCAGCGAAACCGGCTACAATGAGCAGTTCTTC.

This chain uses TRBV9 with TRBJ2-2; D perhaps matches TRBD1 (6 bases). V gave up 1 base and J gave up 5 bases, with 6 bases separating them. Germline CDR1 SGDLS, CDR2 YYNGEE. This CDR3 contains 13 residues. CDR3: CASSVTGTGELFF. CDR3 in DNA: TGTGCCAGCAGCGTAACAGGGACCGGGGAGCTGTTTTTT.

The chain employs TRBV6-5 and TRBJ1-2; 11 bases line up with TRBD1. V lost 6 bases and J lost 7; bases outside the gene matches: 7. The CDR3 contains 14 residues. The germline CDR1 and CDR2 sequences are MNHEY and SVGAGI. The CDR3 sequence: CASRGPGQGGGYTF. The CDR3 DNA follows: TGTGCCAGCAGAGGTCCGGGACAGGGGGGTGGCTACACCTTC.

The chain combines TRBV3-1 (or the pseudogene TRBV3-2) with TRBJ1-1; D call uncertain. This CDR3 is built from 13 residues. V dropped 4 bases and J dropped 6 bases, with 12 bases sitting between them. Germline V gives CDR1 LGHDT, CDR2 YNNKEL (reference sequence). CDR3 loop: CASSRRGGAEAFF. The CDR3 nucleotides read TGTGCCAGCAGCCGCAGAGGTGGAGCTGAAGCTTTCTTT.

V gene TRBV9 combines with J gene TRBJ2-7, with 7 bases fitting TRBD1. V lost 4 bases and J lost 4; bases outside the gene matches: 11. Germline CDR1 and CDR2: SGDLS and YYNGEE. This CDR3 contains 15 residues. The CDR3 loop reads CASSPPKGAGYEQYF. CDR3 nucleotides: TGTGCCAGCAGCCCTCCGAAGGGGGCTGGGTACGAGCAGTACTTC.

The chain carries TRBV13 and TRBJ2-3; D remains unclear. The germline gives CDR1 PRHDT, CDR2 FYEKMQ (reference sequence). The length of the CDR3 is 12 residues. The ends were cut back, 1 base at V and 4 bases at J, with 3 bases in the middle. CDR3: CASSLEADTQYF. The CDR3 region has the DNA TGTGCCAGCAGCTTAGAAGCAGATACGCAGTATTTT. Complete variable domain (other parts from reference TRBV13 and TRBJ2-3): AAGVIQSPRHLIKEKRETATLKCYPIPRHDTVYWYQQGPGQDPQFLISFYEKMQSDKGSIPDRFSAQQFSDYHSELNMSSLELGDSALYFCASSLEADTQYFGPGTRLTVL.

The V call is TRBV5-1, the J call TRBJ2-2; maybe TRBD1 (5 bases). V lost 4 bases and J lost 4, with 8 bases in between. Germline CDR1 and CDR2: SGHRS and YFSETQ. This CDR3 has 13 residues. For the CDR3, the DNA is TGCGCCAGCAGCCGCCAGGGCACCGGGGAGCTGTTTTTT. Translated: CASSRQGTGELFF.

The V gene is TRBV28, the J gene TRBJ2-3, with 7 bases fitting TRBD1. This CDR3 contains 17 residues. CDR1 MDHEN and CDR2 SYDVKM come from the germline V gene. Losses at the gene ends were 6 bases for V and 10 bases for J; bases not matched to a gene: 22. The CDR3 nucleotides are TGTGCCAGCAGAGAACAGGGGCCTACGGGATGGTCTTTAGCGCAGTATTTT. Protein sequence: CASREQGPTGWSLAQYF.

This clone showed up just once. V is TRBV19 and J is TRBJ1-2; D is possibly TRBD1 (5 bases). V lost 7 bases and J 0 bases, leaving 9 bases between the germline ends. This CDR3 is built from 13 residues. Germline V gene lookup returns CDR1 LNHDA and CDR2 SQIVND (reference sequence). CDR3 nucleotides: TGTGCCAGTAAGCCGACAGCTAACTATGGCTACACCTTC. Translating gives CASKPTANYGYTF.

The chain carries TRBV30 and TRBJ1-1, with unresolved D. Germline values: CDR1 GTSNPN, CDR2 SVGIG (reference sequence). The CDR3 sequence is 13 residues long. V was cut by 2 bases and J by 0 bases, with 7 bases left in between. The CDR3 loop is CAWSRQLNTEAFF. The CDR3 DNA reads TGTGCCTGGAGTAGGCAGTTGAACACTGAAGCTTTCTTT.

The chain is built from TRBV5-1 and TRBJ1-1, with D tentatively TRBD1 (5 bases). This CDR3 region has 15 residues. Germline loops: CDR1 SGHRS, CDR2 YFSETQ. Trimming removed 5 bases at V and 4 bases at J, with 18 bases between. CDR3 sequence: CASSSTAGLGTEAFF. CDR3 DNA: TGCGCCAGCAGTTCTACAGCGGGACTCGGCACTGAAGCTTTCTTT.

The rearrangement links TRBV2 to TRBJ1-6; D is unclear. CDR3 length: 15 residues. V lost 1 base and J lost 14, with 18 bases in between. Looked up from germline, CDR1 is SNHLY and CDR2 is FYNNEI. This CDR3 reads CASSEDPASWAALHF. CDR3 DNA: TGTGCCAGCAGTGAAGACCCAGCGTCGTGGGCGGCCCTCCACTTT.

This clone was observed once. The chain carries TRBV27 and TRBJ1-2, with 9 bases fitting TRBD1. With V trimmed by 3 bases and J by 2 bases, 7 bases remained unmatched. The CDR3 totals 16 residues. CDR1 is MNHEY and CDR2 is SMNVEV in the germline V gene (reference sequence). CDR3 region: CASSLGGDRVNYGYTF. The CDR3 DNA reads TGTGCCAGCAGTTTGGGGGGGGACAGGGTAAACTATGGCTACACCTTC.

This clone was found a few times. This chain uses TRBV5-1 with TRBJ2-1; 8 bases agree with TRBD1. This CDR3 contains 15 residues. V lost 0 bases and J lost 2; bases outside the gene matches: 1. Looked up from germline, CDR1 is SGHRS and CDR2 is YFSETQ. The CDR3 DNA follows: TGCGCCAGCAGCTTGGAACAGGGGGCCTACAATGAGCAGTTCTTC. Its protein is CASSLEQGAYNEQFF.

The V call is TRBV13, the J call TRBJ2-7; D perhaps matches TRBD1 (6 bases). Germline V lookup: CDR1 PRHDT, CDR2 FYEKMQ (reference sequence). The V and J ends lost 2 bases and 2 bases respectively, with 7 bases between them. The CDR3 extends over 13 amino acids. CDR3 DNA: TGTGCCAGCAGCTTACAGGGGACCTACGAGCAGTACTTC. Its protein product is CASSLQGTYEQYF.

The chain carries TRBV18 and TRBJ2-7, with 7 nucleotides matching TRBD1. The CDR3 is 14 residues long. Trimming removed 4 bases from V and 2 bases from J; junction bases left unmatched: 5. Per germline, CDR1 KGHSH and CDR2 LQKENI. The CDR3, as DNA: TGTGCCAGCTCACGAGGACAGGACGCCTACGAGCAGTACTTC. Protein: CASSRGQDAYEQYF.